These 15 T cell receptor beta chains originate from one sample sequenced in a study of blood T cell repertoires in COVID-19. The method was immunoSEQ multiplex PCR; TCRdb's version includes in-frame clones alone and lacks a portion of them. This table has fewer than 350,000 clones, approximately 90% appearing once. Source material: PBMCs or T cells enriched from blood (not recorded which). Receptors were obtained from a woman in her 30s with acute COVID-19.

The rearrangement uses TRBV7-9 and TRBJ2-1; 9 bases agree with TRBD2. Germline V gene lookup returns CDR1 SEHNR and CDR2 FQNEAQ (reference sequence). Trimming took 5 bases from V and 7 from J; bases not matched to a gene: 9. This CDR3 spans 15 amino acids. The CDR3 DNA follows: TGTGCCAGCAGCATTACTAGCGGGCCCCGGAATGAGCAGTTCTTC. Protein product: CASSITSGPRNEQFF.

The genes are TRBV14 and TRBJ1-3; 8 nucleotides agree with TRBD1. V gave up 4 bases and J gave up 0 bases; unmatched junction bases: 5. This CDR3 has 16 amino acids. Germline CDR1 is SGHDN and CDR2 is FVKESK. The CDR3 region has the DNA TGTGCCAGCAGCCTGACAGGGGCGACCTCTGGAAACACCATATATTTT. It yields the protein CASSLTGATSGNTIYF.

CDR3 protein: CASRGGNEKLFF. The CDR3 DNA is TGTGCCAGCCGGGGGGGTAATGAAAAACTGTTTTTT. This chain joins TRBV7-6 and TRBJ1-4; D might be TRBD1 (5 bases). Trimming stripped 8 bases from V and 4 bases from J, with 8 bases between. The CDR3 spans 12 residues. Looked up from germline, CDR1 is SGHVS and CDR2 is FNYEAQ.

The CDR3 sequence: CASSITSGRSQEQFF. The CDR3 DNA sequence: TGTGCCAGTAGTATTACTAGCGGGAGGTCCCAAGAGCAGTTCTTC. The V call is TRBV19, the J call TRBJ2-1, with 12 bases that match TRBD2. CDR1 LNHDA and CDR2 SQIVND come from the germline V gene (reference sequence). Unmatched junction bases numbered 7, after V lost 3 bases and J lost 10 bases. The CDR3 consists of 15 residues.

The gene calls are TRBV7-9 and TRBJ1-6, with no clear D. Deletions cut 2 bases from V and 8 bases from J, with 10 bases between. This CDR3 is built from 14 residues. The germline gives CDR1 SEHNR, CDR2 FQNEAQ (reference sequence). Written as DNA, the CDR3 is TGTGCCAGCAGCTTATCTGGTCAGGATTCACCCCTCCACTTT. This encodes CASSLSGQDSPLHF.

The chain has TRBV27 and TRBJ2-7, with TRBD2 identical over 7 bases. Germline CDR1 reads MNHEY; CDR2 reads SMNVEV (reference sequence). The CDR3 totals 15 residues. The J segment lost 1 base and the V segment lost 6 bases, leaving 9 bases of the junction unmatched. The CDR3 loop reads CASRELVGGSYEQYF. CDR3 DNA sequence: TGTGCCAGCAGGGAATTGGTGGGAGGGTCCTACGAGCAGTACTTC.

This rearrangement joins TRBV14 to TRBJ1-1, with a tentative D call TRBD1 (6 bases). CDR1 SGHDN and CDR2 FVKESK come from the germline V gene. The CDR3 contains 14 residues. V lost 3 bases and J 1 base, leaving 9 bases between the germline ends. CDR3: CASSQETGNTEAFF. The DNA of the CDR3 is TGTGCCAGCAGCCAGGAGACAGGGAACACTGAAGCTTTCTTT.

The V call is TRBV7-9, the J call TRBJ1-2; 10 nucleotides line up with TRBD1. The germline CDR1 and CDR2 sequences are SEHNR and FQNEAQ (reference sequence). The CDR3 loop spans 14 amino acids. Trimming at V came to 7 bases and at J to 4 bases, leaving 6 bases not matched to a gene. The CDR3 loop reads CASTDRGLTYGYTF. The CDR3 nucleotides are TGTGCCAGCACCGACAGGGGGCTCACCTATGGCTACACCTTC.

V usage is TRBV7-9 and J usage is TRBJ2-7, with 8 bases fitting TRBD1. Germline assignment: CDR1 SEHNR and CDR2 FQNEAQ (reference sequence). V was pared by 4 bases and J by 1 base, with 6 bases of the junction left unmatched. The CDR3 has 15 amino acids. In DNA, the CDR3 is TGTGCCAGCAGCTCTGGACAGGGTCAATCCTACGAGCAGTACTTC. It yields the protein CASSSGQGQSYEQYF.

The V gene is TRBV18, the J gene TRBJ2-7; TRBD1 is a possible D gene (6 bases). The germline gives CDR1 KGHSH, CDR2 LQKENI. V shed 0 bases and J shed 5 bases, with 14 bases lying between them. This CDR3 is 15 amino acids long. DNA of the CDR3: TGTGCCAGCTCACCACCGCTGACAGGTTCTGACGAGCAGTACTTC. The encoded protein is CASSPPLTGSDEQYF.

This chain uses TRBV5-6 with TRBJ2-1, with 12 bases lining up with TRBD2. Germline-derived CDR1 and CDR2 are SGHDT and YYEEEE. This CDR3 comprises 16 residues. After removal of 4 bases from V and 8 bases from J, the junction contained 10 bases not matched to a gene. The CDR3 protein is CASSHGTSGSLYEQFF. The CDR3 nucleotides read TGTGCCAGCAGCCACGGGACTAGCGGGTCCCTTTATGAGCAGTTCTTC.

The V and J genes are TRBV28 and TRBJ2-7; 8 bases map to TRBD1. Trimming removed 6 bases from V and 1 base from J; junction bases left unmatched: 8. Germline V gives CDR1 MDHEN, CDR2 SYDVKM. The CDR3 contains 15 residues. The CDR3 bases are TGTGCCAGCAGAACCGGACAGGGAGGTTCCTACGAGCAGTACTTC. Residues: CASRTGQGGSYEQYF.

The rearrangement joins TRBV10-1 to TRBJ2-1; 13 bases map to TRBD2. The CDR3 runs to 20 residues. The trim removed 2 bases at V and 2 bases at J, leaving 12 bases unmatched. Germline values: CDR1 WNHNN, CDR2 SYGVQD (reference sequence). The CDR3 here is CASSEGYGLAGVGAYNEQFF. The CDR3 DNA follows: TGCGCCAGCAGTGAGGGTTATGGACTAGCGGGAGTTGGTGCCTACAATGAGCAGTTCTTC.

This clone was found a few times. The rearrangement links TRBV28 to TRBJ1-5, with 8 bases identical to TRBD1. Germline trimming cut 7 bases from V and 2 bases from J; bases unmatched to any gene: 4. This CDR3 region has 14 residues. Germline CDR1 is MDHEN and CDR2 is SYDVKM. This CDR3 reads CASNPTGGNQPQHF. CDR3 in DNA: TGTGCCAGCAACCCGACAGGGGGCAATCAGCCCCAGCATTTT. The full variable domain, with the rest looked up from reference TRBV28 and TRBJ1-5, is DVKVTQSSRYLVKRTGEKVFLECVQDMDHENMFWYRQDPGLGLRLIYFSYDVKMKEKGDIPEGYSVSREKKERFSLILESASTNQTSMYLCASNPTGGNQPQHFGDGTRLSIL.

The chain employs TRBV30 and TRBJ2-4, with TRBD2 matching over 10 bases. Germline CDR1 reads GTSNPN; CDR2 reads SVGIG (reference sequence). This CDR3 contains 13 residues. The DNA of the CDR3 is TGTGCTGTAGGATGGACTAGCGGCAACATTCAGTACTTC. It codes for CAVGWTSGNIQYF.